The source of this TCR beta chain is a study of post-analysis software for immune sequencing data. The TCR beta cDNA libraries contained unique molecular identifiers. TCRdb reanalysed the PCR reads using MiXCR and keeps one entry per CDR3 protein. There are hundreds of thousands of distinct CDR3 sequences in the sample; nearly 45% occur only once, and 12% lies in the top ten. The CDR3 has 14 residues. The germline V and J ends were trimmed by 6 bases and 1 base, with 11 bases remaining between them. This clonotype was seen a handful of times. The antigen remains unidentified. Study-level results: Controls had significantly higher normalized Chao1 diversity than multiple sclerosis patients. There were several TRBV segments more frequent in patients than controls, and TRBV5-6, TRBV5-1 and TRBV20-1 were among them.

The receptor was derived from a girl aged 5-17 years with multiple sclerosis. The source material was blood. The chain recombines TRBV12-3 or TRBV12-4 with TRBJ2-3; possibly TRBD2 for D (6 bases). The CDR3 is CASSTGGGTDTQYF. DNA of the CDR3: TGTGCCAGCAGCACAGGAGGGGGCACAGATACGCAGTATTTT.